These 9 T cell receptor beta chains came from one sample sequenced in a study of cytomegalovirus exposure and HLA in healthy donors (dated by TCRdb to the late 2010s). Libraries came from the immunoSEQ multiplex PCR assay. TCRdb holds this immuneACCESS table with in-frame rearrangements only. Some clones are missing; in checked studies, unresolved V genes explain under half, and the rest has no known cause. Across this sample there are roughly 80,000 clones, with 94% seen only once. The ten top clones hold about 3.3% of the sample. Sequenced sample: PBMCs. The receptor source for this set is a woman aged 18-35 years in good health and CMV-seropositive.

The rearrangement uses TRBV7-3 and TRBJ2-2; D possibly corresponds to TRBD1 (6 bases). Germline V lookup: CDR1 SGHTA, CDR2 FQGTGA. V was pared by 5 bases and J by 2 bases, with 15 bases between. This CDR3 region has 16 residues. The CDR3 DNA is TGTGCCAGCAGCCAGACCGGGACACTAAACACCGGGGAGCTGTTTTTT. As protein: CASSQTGTLNTGELFF.

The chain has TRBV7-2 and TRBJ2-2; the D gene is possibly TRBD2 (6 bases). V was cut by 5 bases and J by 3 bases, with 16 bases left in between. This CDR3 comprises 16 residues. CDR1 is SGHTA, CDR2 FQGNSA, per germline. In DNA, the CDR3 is TGTGCCAGCAGCAGGGGTAGCGGCAGGTACACCGGGGAGCTGTTTTTT. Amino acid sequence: CASSRGSGRYTGELFF.

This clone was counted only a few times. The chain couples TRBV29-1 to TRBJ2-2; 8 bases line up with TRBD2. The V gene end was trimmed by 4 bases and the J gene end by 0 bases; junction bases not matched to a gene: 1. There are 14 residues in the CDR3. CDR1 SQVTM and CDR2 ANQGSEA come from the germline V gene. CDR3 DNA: TGCAGCGTTGCGGGACTAGCGAACACCGGGGAGCTGTTTTTT. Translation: CSVAGLANTGELFF.

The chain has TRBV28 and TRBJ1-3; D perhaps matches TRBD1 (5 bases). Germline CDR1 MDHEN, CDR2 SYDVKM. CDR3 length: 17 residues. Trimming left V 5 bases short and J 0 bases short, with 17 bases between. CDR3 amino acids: CASSPTGTLTSGNTIYF. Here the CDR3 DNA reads TGTGCCAGCAGTCCCACCGGGACTCTAACCTCTGGAAACACCATATATTTT.

The CDR3 nucleotides are TGTGCCTGGAGTGTAGTAGCCTATGGCTACACCTTC. Residues: CAWSVVAYGYTF. The V gene is TRBV30, the J gene TRBJ1-2; D gene unclear. The CDR3 runs to 12 residues. Trimming pared 0 bases from V and 4 bases from J, leaving 6 bases between. Germline assignment: CDR1 GTSNPN and CDR2 SVGIG (reference sequence).

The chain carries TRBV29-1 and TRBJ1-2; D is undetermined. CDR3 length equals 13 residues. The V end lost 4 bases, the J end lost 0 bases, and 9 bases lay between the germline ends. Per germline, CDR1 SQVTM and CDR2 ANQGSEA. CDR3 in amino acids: CSVVMGANYGYTF. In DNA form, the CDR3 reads TGCAGCGTTGTCATGGGAGCTAACTATGGCTACACCTTC.

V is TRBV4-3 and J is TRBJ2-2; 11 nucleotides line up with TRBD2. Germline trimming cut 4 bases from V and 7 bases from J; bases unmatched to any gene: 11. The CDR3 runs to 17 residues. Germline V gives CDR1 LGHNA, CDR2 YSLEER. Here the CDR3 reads CASSRLLSGGANGELFF. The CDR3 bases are TGCGCCAGCAGCCGACTTCTTAGCGGGGGGGCAAACGGGGAGCTGTTTTTT.

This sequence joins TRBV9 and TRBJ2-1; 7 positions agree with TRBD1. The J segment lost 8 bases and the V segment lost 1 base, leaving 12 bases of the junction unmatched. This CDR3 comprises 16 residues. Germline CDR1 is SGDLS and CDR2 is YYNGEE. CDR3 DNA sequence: TGTGCCAGCAGCGTACATGGTGAATCAGGGGGATATGAGCAGTTCTTC. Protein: CASSVHGESGGYEQFF.

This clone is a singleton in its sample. The CDR3 spells CASSPIQGPERAFF. CDR3 sequence (DNA): TGTGCCAGCAGCCCTATCCAGGGGCCCGAGAGAGCTTTCTTT. The chain links TRBV28 to TRBJ1-1; possible D gene TRBD1, 6 bases. Germline CDR1 reads MDHEN; CDR2 reads SYDVKM. Trimming left V 6 bases short and J 10 bases short, with 21 bases between. The CDR3 consists of 14 residues. The full variable domain, with the rest looked up from reference TRBV28 and TRBJ1-1, is DVKVTQSSRYLVKRTGEKVFLECVQDMDHENMFWYRQDPGLGLRLIYFSYDVKMKEKGDIPEGYSVSREKKERFSLILESASTNQTSMYLCASSPIQGPERAFFGQGTRLTVV.